This T cell receptor beta chain was recorded in a study of blood T cell repertoires in COVID-19. Recruits, aged roughly 18 to 90 years, lived in under 25 US areas. Germline V gives CDR1 LNHDA, CDR2 SQIVND (reference sequence). Trimming removed 6 bases from V and 6 bases from J, with 18 bases in between. This CDR3 region has 15 residues. The assay was immunoSEQ multiplex PCR, and TCRdb's table has in-frame clones only and misses some. There are roughly 500,000 clones in the sample; less than 90% occur only once, and more than 7.5% lies in the top ten. The receptor was derived from a woman aged 55-70 years who had recovered from COVID-19. Material for sequencing was PBMCs or T cells enriched from blood (not recorded which). V gene TRBV19 combines with J gene TRBJ1-5; no clear D gene. CDR3 protein: CASRGGLPGGQPQHF. For the CDR3, the DNA is TGTGCCAGTAGGGGAGGACTCCCGGGAGGTCAGCCCCAGCATTTT.